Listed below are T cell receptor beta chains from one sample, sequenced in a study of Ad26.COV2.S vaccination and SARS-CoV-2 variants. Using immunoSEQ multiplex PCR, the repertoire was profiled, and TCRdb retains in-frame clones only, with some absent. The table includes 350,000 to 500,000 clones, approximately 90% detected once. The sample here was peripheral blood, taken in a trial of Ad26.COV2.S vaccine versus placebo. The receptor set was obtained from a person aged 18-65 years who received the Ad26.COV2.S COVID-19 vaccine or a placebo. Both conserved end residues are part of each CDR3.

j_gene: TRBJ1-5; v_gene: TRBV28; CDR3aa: CASTPTGVQPQHF
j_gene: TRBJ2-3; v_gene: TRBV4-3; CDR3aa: CASSHAGGRTDTQYF
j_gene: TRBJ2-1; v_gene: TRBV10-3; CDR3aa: CASTPSPSGNNEQFF
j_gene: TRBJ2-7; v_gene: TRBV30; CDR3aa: CAWSVLTGGEQYF
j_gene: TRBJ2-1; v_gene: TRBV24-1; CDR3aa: CATSDPSTTTYNEQFF
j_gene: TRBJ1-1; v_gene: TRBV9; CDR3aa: CASSGDGTVDFREEAFF
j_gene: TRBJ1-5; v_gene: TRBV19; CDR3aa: CASSIRGVGNQPQHF
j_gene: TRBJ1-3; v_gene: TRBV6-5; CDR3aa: CASSTSRKAGNTIYF
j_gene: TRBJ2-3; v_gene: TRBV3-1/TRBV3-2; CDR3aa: CASSHPGTPVTDTQYF
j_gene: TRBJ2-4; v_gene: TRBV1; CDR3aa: CTSSLAGWQGQIVAKNIQYF
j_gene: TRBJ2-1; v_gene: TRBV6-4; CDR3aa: CASSDSQATYNEQFF
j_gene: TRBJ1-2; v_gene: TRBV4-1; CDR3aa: CASSQVVGYRDGYTF
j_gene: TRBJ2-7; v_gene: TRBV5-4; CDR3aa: CASSLEGRVGYEQYF
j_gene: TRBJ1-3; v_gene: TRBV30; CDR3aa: CAWTPGTGGSGNTIYF
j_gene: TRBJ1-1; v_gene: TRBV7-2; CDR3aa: CASSLERNTEAFF
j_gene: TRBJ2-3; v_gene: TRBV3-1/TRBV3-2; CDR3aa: CASSPWLVGKDTDTQYF
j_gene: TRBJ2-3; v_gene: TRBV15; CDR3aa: CATSSGSGNTDTQYF
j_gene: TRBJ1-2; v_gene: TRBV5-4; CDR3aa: CASSPGGENGYTF
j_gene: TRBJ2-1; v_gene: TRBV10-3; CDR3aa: CAIRSSGNNEQFF
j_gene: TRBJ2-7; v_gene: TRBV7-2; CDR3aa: CASSLTRTETYEQYF
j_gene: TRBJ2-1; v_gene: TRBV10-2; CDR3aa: CASSETGGSYNEQFF
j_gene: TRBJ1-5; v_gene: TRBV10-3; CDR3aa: CAISESRASRPQHF
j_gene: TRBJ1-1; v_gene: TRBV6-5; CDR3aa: CASTQKEGADTEAFF
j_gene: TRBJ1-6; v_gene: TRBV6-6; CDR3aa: CASSRPRQGFSPLHF
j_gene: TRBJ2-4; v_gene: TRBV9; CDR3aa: CASSVSGMSIQYF
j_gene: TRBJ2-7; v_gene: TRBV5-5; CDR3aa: CASSSPKHSRGAYEQYF
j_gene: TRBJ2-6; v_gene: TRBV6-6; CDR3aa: CASSHPGRSGSISGANVLTF
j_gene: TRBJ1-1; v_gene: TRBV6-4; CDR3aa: CASSASRRAEAFF